Detailed here is one TCR beta chain. The clone's antigen remains unknown. No base-level quality is on record; no much larger clone is a single base apart. The record originates from a study of vaccination effects on CD4 cells after COVID-19 (dated by TCRdb to between 2021 and 2024). Study-level background: Each participant got two doses of an mRNA SARS-CoV-2 vaccine, either BNT162b2 or mRNA-1273. The Oncomine TCR Beta short-read assay on an Illumina iSeq 100 was used to sequence cultures from other donors in the study. The full study included 10 to 11 COVID-19 convalescent patients and several SARS-CoV-2-naive healthy vaccine recipients. The study compared SARS-CoV-2 spike-specific CD4+ TCR repertoires before and after mRNA vaccination in COVID-19 convalescent patients and infection-naive vaccine recipients. Pre-vaccine samples were collected from a couple of convalescent patients 16 days and one week before the first dose, corresponding to 142 and 148 days after COVID-19 diagnosis.

General study outcomes and caveats: In convalescent patients, the post-vaccine spike-reactive repertoire consisted mainly of new vaccine-induced clones, largely distinct from infection-induced clones. Limitations of the study were the small number of convalescent patients and the absence of early post-infection timepoints. At late post-vaccination timepoints, both infection-induced and vaccine-induced clones showed marked clonal contraction, consistent with waning T cell responses.

The receptor library was made with the immunoSEQ multiplex PCR assay. TCR beta CDR3 sequencing was performed on DNA from the cultured, isolated CD4+ T cells. The paper's processing steps were these. Non-productive TCR sequences were removed and reads were trimmed to the CDR3 region, keeping CDR3s of at least 7 amino acids. The MANAFEST web app was used to pick out antigen-specific clonotypes by comparing their expansion in peptide wells with that in reference cultures. To be called positive, a clone needed expansion at FDR<0.05 compared with the reference and with all other wells, an odds ratio greater than 5, and a frequency greater than 0.1% in two replicate wells. A clonotype was defined as cross-reactive if the clonotype was significantly expanded both in SARS-CoV-2 spike wells and in at least one common cold coronavirus spike condition. CDR3 similarity was assessed by Levenshtein distance with the stringdist R package, and unrooted trees were built with ape in R 3.6.1. TCRdb's version of the immuneACCESS table is confined to in-frame rearrangements and falls short of the full clone set. An unresolved V gene accounts for under half of the shortfall where checked; the remainder is of unknown origin. For V, J and clone size, that table is used; D and trimming come from the DNA. The sample table lists tens of thousands of clones, around 75% of them with a count of one. Around 40% of the sample lies in the top ten.

The trim is 0 bases for V and 5 bases for J, with a gap of 11 bases between the germline ends. Reading from cysteine to phenylalanine, the CDR3 counts 15 amino acids. Solely the CDR3 DNA is kept, with 45 bases framed from the first base. Via the germline V gene, CDR1 is SGDLS and CDR2 YYNGEE. In the ViraFEST assay, PBMC were stimulated with viral peptide pools, and antigen-specific CD4+ T cell clonotypes were then identified by expansion using TCR sequencing. After 10 to 11 days of culture, CD4+ T cells were isolated with the EasySep CD4+ T cell isolation kit. PCR-confirmed SARS-CoV-2 infection had occurred in convalescent patients between March and December 2020, before the Alpha, Beta and Delta variants emerged in the United States. Each well held 2 million to 2.5 million PBMC cultured in IMDM containing approximately 5% human AB serum, roughly 9.6 IU/ml IL-2 and gentamicin, along with 8 to 10 ug/ml peptides. On days 3 and 7, half of the culture medium was replaced with fresh IL-2-containing medium. Unless noted otherwise, every peptide stimulation condition was cultured in triplicate wells. PBMC were separated from whole blood using Ficoll-Paque Plus gradient centrifugation and were then either cryopreserved at -140C or used fresh. The QIAamp micro DNA kit was used to extract genomic DNA from the cultured CD4+ T cells.

This TCR came from a human donor who had a prior SARS-CoV-2 infection. The rearranged chain carries TRBV9 and TRBJ2-2; TRBD1 could be the D gene, as 6 bases match. The specimen comprised CD4+ T cells from PBMCs cultured with a peptide pool, sampled before COVID-19 vaccination. The DNA reads TGTGCCAGCAGCGTAGGACCCACAGGGACCGGGGAGCTGTTTTTT. It translates as CASSVGPTGTGELFF.